The 5 T cell receptor beta chains in this list originate from one sample, sequenced in a study of control samples from healthy donors and cancer patients. Sequenced by immunoSEQ multiplex PCR; TCRdb stores in-frame clones only, minus some. The sample records about 55,000 clones, about 96% being singletons. The specimen was blood. All receptors come from a woman younger than 30 in good health.

The CDR3 spells CASTRQGRVNTEAFF. The CDR3 bases are TGTGCCAGTACCCGACAGGGGCGAGTGAACACTGAAGCTTTCTTT. This chain connects TRBV14 to TRBJ1-1; 8 positions agree with TRBD1. The V segment lost 9 bases and the J segment 0 bases; nucleotides outside the gene matches: 9. Germline lookup yields CDR1 SGHDN and CDR2 FVKESK. The CDR3 extends over 15 amino acids.

The chain has TRBV4-1 and TRBJ1-1; tentatively, D is TRBD1 (5 bases). In germline, CDR1 is MGHRA, CDR2 YSYEKL. Trimming took off 3 bases at V and 8 bases at J, with 13 bases between the two ends. The length of the CDR3 is 13 residues. The CDR3 DNA sequence: TGCGCCAGCAGCCAGGGACGCACTAAAGAAGCTTTCTTT. This sequence encodes CASSQGRTKEAFF.

The chain joins TRBV5-6 to TRBJ2-3; D is unclear. The CDR3 contains 13 residues. V was shortened by 4 bases and J by 10 bases, with 16 bases between the two germline ends. Germline-derived CDR1 and CDR2 are SGHDT and YYEEEE. CDR3 protein: CASSPGQVRAQYF. CDR3 DNA sequence: TGTGCCAGCAGCCCAGGTCAGGTAAGGGCGCAGTATTTT.

This clone was counted a single time. V gene TRBV12-3 or TRBV12-4 combines with J gene TRBJ2-5; D gene unclear. CDR3 size: 12 residues. V was pared by 6 bases and J by 5 bases, with 10 bases between. This CDR3 reads CASSQPYETQYF. The CDR3, as DNA: TGTGCCAGCAGCCAGCCATACGAGACCCAGTACTTC.

The CDR3 reads CASSPGSLIYEQYF. The CDR3, as DNA: TGTGCCAGCAGCCCGGGATCGTTGATCTACGAGCAGTACTTC. The rearrangement links TRBV3-1 (or the pseudogene TRBV3-2) to TRBJ2-7; D is possibly TRBD2 (5 bases). The CDR3 totals 14 residues. Germline loops: CDR1 LGHDT, CDR2 YNNKEL (reference sequence). V shed 4 bases and J shed 3 bases, with 13 bases lying between them.